This T cell receptor (beta chain) was found in a study of glioma-infiltrating T cells. Across the whole study: Target coverage was roughly 4- to 11-fold for 850,000 to 1,000,000 blood T cells.

This CDR3 region has 20 residues. The junction had 15 bases not matched to a gene; V was cut back by 2 bases and J by 2 bases. From germline, CDR1 is SGHAT and CDR2 FQNNGV. Amplification of TCR alpha and beta CDR3 regions from RNA used iRepertoire nested multiplex PCR. Tissue mRNA or PBMC total RNA, roughly 100-400 ng, went into one-step reverse transcription and amplification. One entry per CDR3 protein, called by TCRdb with MiXCR from the multiplex PCR reads. Among a few hundred thousand distinct CDR3 sequences, roughly two fifths were seen once, and the ten largest hold about 12%. Regarding this clonotype: The antigen is unknown.

General study results and limits: Tissue-blood divergence was below expectation in non-neoplastic patients, above in gliomas.

This chain joins TRBV11-2 and TRBJ2-3; TRBD2 agrees at 11 bases. This clonotype was obtained from a human donor with low-grade glioma or glioblastoma, undergoing nonglioma brain surgery, or in good health (not recorded which). What was sequenced was glioma tissue, nonneoplastic brain tissue, or PBMCs (not recorded which). This CDR3 is CASSLPLGLAEPINTDTQYF. The CDR3 bases are TGTGCCAGCAGCTTACCTTTGGGACTAGCGGAACCCATAAACACAGATACGCAGTATTTT. The whole variable domain, remainder taken from reference TRBV11-2 and TRBJ2-3, is EAGVAQSPRYKIIEKRQSVAFWCNPISGHATLYWYQQILGQGPKLLIQFQNNGVVDDSQLPKDRFSAERLKGVDSTLKIQPAKLEDSAVYLCASSLPLGLAEPINTDTQYFGPGTRLTVL.